Shown below are 30 T cell receptor beta chains from a single sample sequenced in a study of T cells after yellow fever vaccination. TCRdb ran MiXCR on the 5' RACE reads and lists one entry per CDR3 protein. The top ten hold roughly 25% of the sample, which has under 350,000 distinct CDR3 sequences, over 4% seen once. Material: PBMCs, obtained 5 days after the yellow fever booster vaccination. The receptors stem from a man aged 18-30 years who received the YFV17D yellow fever vaccine.

This clonotype was counted ten times or more. The rearrangement links TRBV28 to TRBJ1-2, with D unclear. The CDR3 extends over 13 amino acids. V gave up 6 bases and J gave up 2 bases, with 10 bases separating them. CDR1 and CDR2 (germline): MDHEN, SYDVKM. The CDR3 region has the DNA TGTGCCAGCAGCCCTCCAGCAAACTATGGCTACACCTTC. This gives the protein CASSPPANYGYTF.

This clonotype occurred a few times. The chain combines TRBV6-5 with TRBJ2-5; 7 bases match TRBD2. Germline CDR1 and CDR2: MNHEY and SVGAGI. V shed 7 bases, J shed 5 bases, and the junction held 13 bases outside the gene matches. This CDR3 comprises 15 residues. The CDR3 sequence is CASTPGGGIGETQYF. Written as DNA, the CDR3 is TGTGCCAGCACCCCTGGGGGGGGGATTGGCGAGACCCAGTACTTC.

This clonotype was observed a handful of times. The chain joins TRBV10-3 to TRBJ1-1; 9 bases map to TRBD1. The junction had 8 bases not matched to a gene; V was cut back by 6 bases and J by 3 bases. Germline V CDR1 and CDR2: ENHRY, SYGVKD. The CDR3 covers 15 residues. CDR3 loop: CAIRPTGGWDTEAFF. CDR3 bases: TGTGCCATCAGACCTACAGGGGGCTGGGACACTGAAGCTTTCTTT.

This clonotype came up many times. This rearrangement joins TRBV9 to TRBJ2-4; 9 positions agree with TRBD2. CDR3 length equals 12 residues. Germline V lookup: CDR1 SGDLS, CDR2 YYNGEE. V lost 3 bases, J lost 8 bases, and 0 bases stayed unmatched. CDR3 region: CASSGGGDIQYF. In DNA, the CDR3 is TGTGCCAGCAGCGGCGGGGGGGACATTCAGTACTTC.

This clonotype was seen ten or more times. CDR3 protein: CAISLAGATDTQYF. The CDR3 coding sequence is TGTGCCATCAGCCTAGCGGGGGCCACAGATACGCAGTATTTT. V usage is TRBV10-3 and J usage is TRBJ2-3; 10 bases are shared with TRBD2. CDR3 size: 14 residues. Germline trimming cut 6 bases from V and 2 bases from J; bases unmatched to any gene: 2. The germline V gene has CDR1 ENHRY and CDR2 SYGVKD.

In this sample, this clonotype turned up a few times. The chain carries TRBV6-6 and TRBJ2-5; D gene unclear. V was cut by 2 bases and J by 1 base, with 11 bases left in between. The CDR3 length is 15 residues. Looked up from germline, CDR1 is MNHNY and CDR2 is SVGAGI (reference sequence). CDR3 in amino acids: CASSYLSTPQETQYF. CDR3 in DNA: TGTGCCAGCAGTTACCTTTCCACCCCCCAAGAGACCCAGTACTTC.

The chain combines TRBV5-1 with TRBJ2-5; 7 bases match TRBD1. Germline-derived CDR1 and CDR2 are SGHRS and YFSETQ. The J segment lost 3 bases and the V segment lost 1 base, leaving 3 bases of the junction unmatched. The CDR3 has 14 amino acids. Here the CDR3 DNA reads TGCGCCAGCAGCTTGCAGGGGGTCGAAGAGACCCAGTACTTC. Residues: CASSLQGVEETQYF.

The gene calls are TRBV7-3 and TRBJ2-7; D is perhaps TRBD1 (5 bases). The CDR3 is 12 residues long. Trimming stripped 5 bases from V and 5 bases from J, with 10 bases between. CDR1 SGHTA and CDR2 FQGTGA come from the germline V gene. The CDR3 here is CASSVDSHEQYF. The CDR3, as DNA: TGTGCCAGCAGCGTAGACAGCCACGAGCAGTACTTC.

This clonotype was seen more than once but under ten times. The chain employs TRBV12-3 or TRBV12-4 and TRBJ1-2; D is unresolved. V lost 5 bases to trimming and J lost 8 bases, with 21 bases between them. The CDR3 sequence is 15 residues long. CDR3 sequence: CASSPHDGEEGGYTF. As DNA, the CDR3 is TGTGCCAGCAGTCCCCACGACGGCGAGGAGGGAGGCTACACCTTC.

This clonotype was observed at least ten times. The genes are TRBV4-3 and TRBJ1-2; maybe TRBD1 (5 bases). Germline CDR1 LGHNA, CDR2 YSLEER. The CDR3 length is 14 residues. V gave up 0 bases and J gave up 4 bases, with 9 bases separating them. The CDR3 coding sequence is TGCGCCAGCAGCCAAGATTACGGGGGCTATGGCTACACCTTC. Encoded protein: CASSQDYGGYGYTF.

This clonotype was detected only a few times. The chain employs TRBV7-6 and TRBJ1-4, with TRBD1 as a possible D gene (6 bases). CDR1 is SGHVS and CDR2 is FNYEAQ in the germline V gene. The ends were cut back, 5 bases at V and 10 bases at J, with 20 bases in the middle. This CDR3 has 15 residues. The CDR3 DNA sequence: TGTGCCAGCAGCCACACCGAGGGGGGCAGGGGAAAACTGTTTTTT. Its protein product is CASSHTEGGRGKLFF.

The chain has TRBV12-3 or TRBV12-4 and TRBJ2-1; TRBD1 aligns across 11 bases. Trimming took 3 bases from V and 8 from J; bases not matched to a gene: 6. The CDR3 loop spans 15 amino acids. CDR3 nucleotides: TGTGCCAGCAGTTTCCGGGACAGGGGGGATGATGAGCAGTTCTTC. Its translation: CASSFRDRGDDEQFF.

V gene TRBV20-1 combines with J gene TRBJ2-5; TRBD2 matches 11 bases. The CDR3 runs 12 residues. The junction had 9 bases not matched to a gene; V was cut back by 6 bases and J by 12 bases. Germline-derived CDR1 and CDR2 are DFQATT and SNEGSKA (reference sequence). The CDR3 sequence is CSAPSGTSGEYF. In DNA form, the CDR3 reads TGCAGTGCCCCCTCCGGGACTAGCGGAGAGTACTTC.

This clonotype was seen repeatedly, ten times or more. The chain recombines TRBV9 with TRBJ2-7, with D perhaps TRBD1 (5 bases). CDR1 is SGDLS, CDR2 YYNGEE, per germline. V gave up 0 bases and J gave up 3 bases, with 10 bases separating them. The CDR3 consists of 14 residues. CDR3 DNA sequence: TGTGCCAGCAGCGTAGGCCCCGACAGCTACGAGCAGTACTTC. It is translated as CASSVGPDSYEQYF.

Many counts were recorded for this clonotype. The CDR3 coding sequence is TGTGCCAGCAGTTACTCATTACCGACTGGACAGGGCTCCTACAATGAGCAGTTCTTC. Translation: CASSYSLPTGQGSYNEQFF. The gene calls are TRBV6-5 and TRBJ2-1, with 8 positions matching TRBD1. V dropped 0 bases and J dropped 0; count of bases not matched to a gene: 10. This CDR3 comprises 19 residues. Germline CDR1 is MNHEY and CDR2 is SVGAGI.

This clonotype has only a few counts. The V call is TRBV12-3 or TRBV12-4, the J call TRBJ2-1; 10 bases fit TRBD2. The CDR3 extends over 15 amino acids. The V segment lost 6 bases and the J segment 8 bases; nucleotides outside the gene matches: 10. The DNA of the CDR3 is TGTGCCAGCAGGTATAGCGGGGGGAGAGTAGATGAGCAGTTCTTC. Amino acids: CASRYSGGRVDEQFF.

This clonotype has only a few counts. The rearrangement uses TRBV23-1 and TRBJ1-5, with 7 bases matching TRBD1. TRBV23-1 is classed as an ORF, of uncertain function. J gave up 4 bases and V 3 bases, and 6 bases lay outside the gene matches. CDR3 length: 15 residues. The CDR3 spells CASSHSRGRNQPQHF. The CDR3 coding sequence is TGCGCCAGCAGTCATTCCAGGGGGAGGAATCAGCCCCAGCATTTT.

This clonotype has more than one count but fewer than ten. The chain has TRBV24-1 and TRBJ2-3; TRBD1 might be the D (6 bases). V gave up 5 bases and J gave up 0 bases, with 20 bases separating them. The CDR3 extends over 18 amino acids. CDR1 and CDR2 (germline): KGHDR, SFDVKD. CDR3 bases: TGTGCCACCAGTGGTTGGACAGTCCGGCATTTTAGCACAGATACGCAGTATTTT. This translates into CATSGWTVRHFSTDTQYF.

This clonotype appeared a few times. The rearrangement uses TRBV20-1 and TRBJ1-1; a possible D gene is TRBD1 (5 bases). Trimming pared 3 bases from V and 0 bases from J, leaving 11 bases between. The germline CDR1 and CDR2 sequences are DFQATT and SNEGSKA (reference sequence). The CDR3 length is 14 residues. The CDR3 sequence is CSASTGPMNTEAFF. As DNA, the CDR3 is TGCAGTGCTAGCACAGGCCCAATGAACACTGAAGCTTTCTTT.

The rearrangement uses TRBV5-1 and TRBJ1-5; D not certain. The CDR3 totals 13 residues. V lost 4 bases, J lost 6 bases, and 11 bases lay in between. The germline V gene has CDR1 SGHRS and CDR2 YFSETQ. The CDR3 DNA reads as TGCGCCAGCAGCCTGCGCCCAAGTCAGCCCCAGCATTTT. Translated: CASSLRPSQPQHF. The variable domain in full, with the rest retrieved from reference TRBV5-1 and TRBJ1-5, is KAGVTQTPRYLIKTRGQQVTLSCSPISGHRSVSWYQQTPGQGLQFLFEYFSETQRNKGNFPGRFSGRQFSNSRSEMNVSTLELGDSALYLCASSLRPSQPQHFGDGTRLSIL.

This clonotype was recorded many times. The CDR3 region is CASSQVGQGSPIGNTEAFF. CDR3 bases: TGCGCCAGCAGCCAAGTGGGACAGGGGTCACCAATCGGGAACACTGAAGCTTTCTTT. The gene calls are TRBV4-3 and TRBJ1-1; TRBD1 matches 10 bases. V was pared by 1 base and J by 1 base, with 12 bases of the junction left unmatched. This CDR3 is 19 amino acids long. Germline CDR1 is LGHNA and CDR2 is YSLEER.

The chain joins TRBV6-5 to TRBJ2-2, with a tentative D call TRBD2 (7 bases). The CDR3 totals 14 residues. The V gene's germline CDR1 is MNHEY and CDR2 SVGAGI. The ends were cut back, 3 bases at V and 4 bases at J, with 9 bases in the middle. The CDR3 sequence is CASSYAGATGELFF. The CDR3 DNA sequence: TGTGCCAGCAGTTATGCGGGGGCCACCGGGGAGCTGTTTTTT.

This clonotype has more than one count but fewer than ten. The chain uses TRBV5-4 and TRBJ1-4; unclear D gene. Germline V gene data show CDR1 as SGHNT and CDR2 as YYREEE (reference sequence). CDR3 size: 14 residues. V dropped 5 bases and J dropped 2 bases, with 10 bases sitting between them. The CDR3 spells CASSKVGTNEKLFF. The CDR3, as DNA: TGTGCCAGCAGTAAAGTCGGGACTAATGAAAAACTGTTTTTT.

The rearrangement joins TRBV12-3 or TRBV12-4 to TRBJ2-1; tentative D call: TRBD1 (5 bases). The CDR3 covers 14 residues. The V and J ends lost 7 bases and 2 bases respectively, with 12 bases between them. CDR3 in DNA: TGTGCCAGCACCCCGACAGTTACCTACAATGAGCAGTTCTTC. It is translated as CASTPTVTYNEQFF.

Here the CDR3 DNA reads TGTGCCAGCAGTGTGACGCAGGACACTGAAGCTTTCTTT. Encoded protein: CASSVTQDTEAFF. The gene calls are TRBV6-1 and TRBJ1-1; D is ambiguous. CDR3 length equals 13 residues. In germline, CDR1 is MNHNS, CDR2 SASEGT. V was pared by 4 bases and J by 3 bases, with 9 bases between.

The CDR3 nucleotides are TGCGCCAGCAGCTCCGGACCAACCTACGAGCAGTACTTC. Translating gives CASSSGPTYEQYF. The V gene is TRBV5-1, the J gene TRBJ2-7, with no clear D. CDR1 and CDR2 (germline): SGHRS, YFSETQ. CDR3 size: 13 residues. The V gene lost 3 bases and the J gene lost 2 bases, with 9 bases spanning the gap.

Details on this clonotype: One junction end does not reproduce the germline sequence, and a read error may be involved. This sequence joins TRBV7-7 and TRBJ2-3; 8 bases align to TRBD2. Germline assignment: CDR1 SSHAT and CDR2 FNYEAQ (reference sequence). CDR3 length: 19 residues. The CDR3 DNA is TGTGCTAGCAGCTTCCCGGACAACGACGGCGGGGGGATCACAGATACGCAGTATTTT. This sequence encodes CASSFPDNDGGGITDTQYF.

This clonotype occurred many times. The chain recombines TRBV7-2 with TRBJ2-5; 7 bases are shared with TRBD2. V dropped 2 bases and J dropped 5; count of bases not matched to a gene: 5. Looked up from germline, CDR1 is SGHTA and CDR2 is FQGNSA. CDR3 length equals 14 residues. CDR3 in amino acids: CASSLSGGRETQYF. The DNA for the CDR3 is TGTGCCAGCAGCTTATCCGGGGGGAGGGAGACCCAGTACTTC.

The rearrangement links TRBV5-5 to TRBJ1-6; 8 bases are shared with TRBD1. The germline V gene encodes CDR1 SGHKS and CDR2 YYEKEE (reference sequence). The CDR3 runs 15 residues. V dropped 4 bases and J dropped 10; count of bases not matched to a gene: 10. The CDR3 DNA sequence: TGTGCCAGCAGCGGGTGGACAGGGTTGGCATCACCCCTCCACTTT. Residues: CASSGWTGLASPLHF.

The chain joins TRBV7-3 to TRBJ2-3; TRBD2 matches 8 bases. V was clipped by 5 bases and J by 1 base; unmatched bases: 2. Germline loops: CDR1 SGHTA, CDR2 FQGTGA. CDR3 length equals 14 residues. In nucleotides, the CDR3 is TGTGCCAGCAGCGCAGCGGGGGGCACAGATACGCAGTATTTT. Its translation is CASSAAGGTDTQYF. Together with reference TRBV7-3 and TRBJ2-3, the CDR3 gives the full variable domain: GAGVSQTPSNKVTEKGKYVELRCDPISGHTALYWYRQSLGQGPEFLIYFQGTGAADDSGLPNDRFFAVRPEGSVSTLKIQRTERGDSAVYLCASSAAGGTDTQYFGPGTRLTVL.